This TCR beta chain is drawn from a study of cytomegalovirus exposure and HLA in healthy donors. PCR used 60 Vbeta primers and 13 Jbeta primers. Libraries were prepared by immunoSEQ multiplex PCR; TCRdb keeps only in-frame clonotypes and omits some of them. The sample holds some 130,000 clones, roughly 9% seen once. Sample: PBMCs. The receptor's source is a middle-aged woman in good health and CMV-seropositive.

In nucleotides, the CDR3 is TGTGCCAGCAGCTTAGGACAGGACAATGAGCAGTTCTTC. It codes for CASSLGQDNEQFF. This rearrangement joins TRBV7-9 to TRBJ2-1; TRBD1 might be the D (6 bases). V dropped 1 base and J dropped 5 bases, with 6 bases sitting between them. The CDR3 runs 13 residues. Germline CDR1 is SEHNR and CDR2 is FQNEAQ (reference sequence).